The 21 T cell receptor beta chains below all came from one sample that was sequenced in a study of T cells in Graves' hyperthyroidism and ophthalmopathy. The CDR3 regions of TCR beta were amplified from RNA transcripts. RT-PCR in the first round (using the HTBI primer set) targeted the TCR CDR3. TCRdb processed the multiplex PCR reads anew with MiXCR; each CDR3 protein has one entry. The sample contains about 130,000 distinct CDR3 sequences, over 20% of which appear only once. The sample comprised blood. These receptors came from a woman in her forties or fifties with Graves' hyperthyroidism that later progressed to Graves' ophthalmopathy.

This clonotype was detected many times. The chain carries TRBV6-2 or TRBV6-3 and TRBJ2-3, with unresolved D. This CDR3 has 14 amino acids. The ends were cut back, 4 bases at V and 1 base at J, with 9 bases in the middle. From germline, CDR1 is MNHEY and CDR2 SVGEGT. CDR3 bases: TGTGCCAGCAGTTCCCGACGGGGCACAGATACGCAGTATTTT. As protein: CASSSRRGTDTQYF.

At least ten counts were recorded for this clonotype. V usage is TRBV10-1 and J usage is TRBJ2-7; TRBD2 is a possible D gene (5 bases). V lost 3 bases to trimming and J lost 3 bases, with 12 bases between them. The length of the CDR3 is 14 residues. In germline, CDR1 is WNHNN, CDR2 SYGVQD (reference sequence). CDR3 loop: CASSDHTGIYEQYF. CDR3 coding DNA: TGCGCCAGCAGTGACCACACGGGAATCTACGAGCAGTACTTC.

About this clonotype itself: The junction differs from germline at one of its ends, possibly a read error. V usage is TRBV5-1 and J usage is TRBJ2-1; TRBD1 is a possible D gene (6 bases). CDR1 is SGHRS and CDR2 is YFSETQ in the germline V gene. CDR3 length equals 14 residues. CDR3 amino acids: CASGLQGGYNEQFF. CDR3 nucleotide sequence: TGCGCCAGCGGCTTACAGGGTGGCTACAATGAGCAGTTCTTC.

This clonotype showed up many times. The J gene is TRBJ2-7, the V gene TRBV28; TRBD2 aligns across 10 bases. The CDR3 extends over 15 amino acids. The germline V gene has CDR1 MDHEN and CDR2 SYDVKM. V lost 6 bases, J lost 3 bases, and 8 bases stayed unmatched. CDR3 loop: CASSELAGTFYEQYF. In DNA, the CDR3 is TGTGCCAGCAGCGAACTAGCGGGGACTTTCTACGAGCAGTACTTC. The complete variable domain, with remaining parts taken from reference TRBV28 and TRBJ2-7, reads DVKVTQSSRYLVKRTGEKVFLECVQDMDHENMFWYRQDPGLGLRLIYFSYDVKMKEKGDIPEGYSVSREKKERFSLILESASTNQTSMYLCASSELAGTFYEQYFGPGTRLTVT.

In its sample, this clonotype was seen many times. Written as DNA, the CDR3 is TGTGCCAGCAGTGCCAGCGGGAGGGAGACCCAGTACTTC. Its protein product is CASSASGRETQYF. The gene calls are TRBV6-1 and TRBJ2-5; 9 bases align to TRBD2. V was clipped by 4 bases and J by 5 bases; unmatched bases: 2. This CDR3 comprises 13 residues. Per the germline V gene, CDR1 is MNHNS and CDR2 is SASEGT.

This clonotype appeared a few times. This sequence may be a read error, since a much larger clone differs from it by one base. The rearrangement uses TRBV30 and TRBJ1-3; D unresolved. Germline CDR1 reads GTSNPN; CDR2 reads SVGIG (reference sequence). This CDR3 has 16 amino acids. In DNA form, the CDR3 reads TGTGCCTGGAGTTCGTGGGGATCCCATTCGGGAAACGCCATATATTTT. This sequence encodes CAWSSWGSHSGNAIYF. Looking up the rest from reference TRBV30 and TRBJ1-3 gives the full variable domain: SQTIHQWPATLVQPVGSPLSLECTVEGTSNPNLYWYRQAAGRGLQLLFYSVGIGQISSEVPQNLSASRPQDRQFILSSKKLLLSDSGFYLCAWSSWGSHSGNAIYFGEGSWLTVV.

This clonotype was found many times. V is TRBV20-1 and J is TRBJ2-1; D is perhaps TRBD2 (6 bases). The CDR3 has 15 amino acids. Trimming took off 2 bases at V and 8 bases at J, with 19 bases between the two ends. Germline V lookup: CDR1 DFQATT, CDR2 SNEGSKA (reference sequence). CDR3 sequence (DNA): TGCAGTGCTAGAAACCGGGAGAGGGGTTACGATGAGCAGTTCTTC. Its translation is CSARNRERGYDEQFF.

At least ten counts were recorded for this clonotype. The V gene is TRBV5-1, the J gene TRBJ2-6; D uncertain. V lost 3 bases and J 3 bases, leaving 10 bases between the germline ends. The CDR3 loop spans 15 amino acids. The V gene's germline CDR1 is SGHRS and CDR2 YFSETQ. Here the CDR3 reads CASSSQRFGANVLTF. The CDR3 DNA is TGCGCCAGCAGCTCCCAGCGTTTTGGGGCCAACGTCCTGACTTTC.

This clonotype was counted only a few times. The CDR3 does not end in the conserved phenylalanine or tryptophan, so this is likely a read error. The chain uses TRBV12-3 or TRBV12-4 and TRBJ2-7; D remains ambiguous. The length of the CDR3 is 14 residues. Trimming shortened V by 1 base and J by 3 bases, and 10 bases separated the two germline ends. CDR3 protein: CASSLEYGFYEQYL. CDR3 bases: TGTGCCAGCAGTTTAGAATACGGGTTCTACGAGCAGTACCTC.

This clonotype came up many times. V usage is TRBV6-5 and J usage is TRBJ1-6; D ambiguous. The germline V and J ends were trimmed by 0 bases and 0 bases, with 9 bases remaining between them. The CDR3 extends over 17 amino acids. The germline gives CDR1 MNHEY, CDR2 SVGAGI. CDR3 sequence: CASSYSGKLSYNSPLHF. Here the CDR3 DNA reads TGTGCCAGCAGTTACTCCGGGAAACTCTCCTATAATTCACCCCTCCACTTT.

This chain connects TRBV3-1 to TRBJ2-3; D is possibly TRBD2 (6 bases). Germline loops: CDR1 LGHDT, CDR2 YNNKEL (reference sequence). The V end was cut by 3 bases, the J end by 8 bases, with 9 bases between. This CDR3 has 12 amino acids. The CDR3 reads CASSQAGLTQYF. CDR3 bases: TGTGCCAGCAGCCAGGCGGGGCTTACGCAGTATTTT.

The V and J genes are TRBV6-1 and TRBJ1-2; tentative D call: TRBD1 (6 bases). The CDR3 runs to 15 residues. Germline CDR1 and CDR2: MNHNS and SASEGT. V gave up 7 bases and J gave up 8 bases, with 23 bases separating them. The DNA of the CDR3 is TGTGCCAGCACTACACGGCGGGGGCCGCCTGGCGGCTACACCTTC. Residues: CASTTRRGPPGGYTF.

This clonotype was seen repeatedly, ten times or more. The CDR3 DNA follows: TGTGCCAGCAGTATAGGCCCACTCTATGGCTACACCTTC. Its translation is CASSIGPLYGYTF. The rearrangement links TRBV27 to TRBJ1-2, with unresolved D. The length of the CDR3 is 13 residues. V was clipped by 5 bases and J by 4 bases, with 11 bases between them. Germline assignment: CDR1 MNHEY and CDR2 SMNVEV (reference sequence).

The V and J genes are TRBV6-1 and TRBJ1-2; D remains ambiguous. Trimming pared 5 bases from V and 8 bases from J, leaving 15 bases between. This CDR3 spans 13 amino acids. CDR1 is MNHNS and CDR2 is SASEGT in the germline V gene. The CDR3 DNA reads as TGTGCCAGCAGTCCTGAAAGAATGGGCGGCTACACCTTC. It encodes CASSPERMGGYTF.

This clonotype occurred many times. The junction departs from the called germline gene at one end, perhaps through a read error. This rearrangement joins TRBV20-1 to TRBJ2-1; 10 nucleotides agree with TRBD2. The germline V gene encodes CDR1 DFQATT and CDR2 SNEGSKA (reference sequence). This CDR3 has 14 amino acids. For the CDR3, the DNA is TGCAGTTCGCTAGCGGGAGTAGCCTACAATGAACAGTTCTTC. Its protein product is CSSLAGVAYNEQFF.

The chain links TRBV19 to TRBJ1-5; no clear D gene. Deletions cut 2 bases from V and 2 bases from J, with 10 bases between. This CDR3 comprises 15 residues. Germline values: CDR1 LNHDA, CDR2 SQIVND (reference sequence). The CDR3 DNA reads TGTGCCAGTAGTATATCGGGCGATCGCAATCAGCCCCAGCATTTT. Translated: CASSISGDRNQPQHF.

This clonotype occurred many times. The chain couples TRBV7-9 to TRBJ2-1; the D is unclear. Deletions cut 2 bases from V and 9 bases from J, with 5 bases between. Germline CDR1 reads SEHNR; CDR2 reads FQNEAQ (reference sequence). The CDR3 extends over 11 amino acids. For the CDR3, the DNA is TGTGCCAGCAGCTTACTGGGTGAGCAGTTCTTC. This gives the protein CASSLLGEQFF.

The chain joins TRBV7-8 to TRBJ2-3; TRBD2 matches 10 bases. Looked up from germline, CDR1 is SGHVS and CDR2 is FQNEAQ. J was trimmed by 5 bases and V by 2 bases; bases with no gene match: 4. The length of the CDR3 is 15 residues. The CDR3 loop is CASSLQREGRDTQYF. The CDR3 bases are TGTGCCAGCAGCTTACAGCGGGAGGGCCGAGATACGCAGTATTTT.

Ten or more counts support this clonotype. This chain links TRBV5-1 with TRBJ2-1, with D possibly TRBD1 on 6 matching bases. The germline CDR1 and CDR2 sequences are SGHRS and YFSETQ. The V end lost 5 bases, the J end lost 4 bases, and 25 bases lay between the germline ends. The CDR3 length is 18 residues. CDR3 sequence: CASSSRQGLGISYNEQFF. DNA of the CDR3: TGCGCCAGCAGTTCCCGTCAGGGGCTCGGGATCTCATACAATGAGCAGTTCTTC.

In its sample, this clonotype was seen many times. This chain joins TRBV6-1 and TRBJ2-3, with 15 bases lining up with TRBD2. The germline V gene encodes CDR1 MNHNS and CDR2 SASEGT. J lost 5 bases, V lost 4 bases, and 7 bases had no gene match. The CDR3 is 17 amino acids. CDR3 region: CASSATGLAGGRDTQYF. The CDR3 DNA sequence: TGTGCCAGCAGTGCCACGGGACTAGCGGGAGGCCGAGATACGCAGTATTTT.

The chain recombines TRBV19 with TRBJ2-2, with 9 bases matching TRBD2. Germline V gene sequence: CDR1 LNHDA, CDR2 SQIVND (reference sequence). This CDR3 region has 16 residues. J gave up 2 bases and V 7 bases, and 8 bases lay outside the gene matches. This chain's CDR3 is CASNGGRALNTGELFF. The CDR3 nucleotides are TGTGCCAGTAATGGCGGGAGGGCCTTAAACACCGGGGAGCTGTTTTTT.